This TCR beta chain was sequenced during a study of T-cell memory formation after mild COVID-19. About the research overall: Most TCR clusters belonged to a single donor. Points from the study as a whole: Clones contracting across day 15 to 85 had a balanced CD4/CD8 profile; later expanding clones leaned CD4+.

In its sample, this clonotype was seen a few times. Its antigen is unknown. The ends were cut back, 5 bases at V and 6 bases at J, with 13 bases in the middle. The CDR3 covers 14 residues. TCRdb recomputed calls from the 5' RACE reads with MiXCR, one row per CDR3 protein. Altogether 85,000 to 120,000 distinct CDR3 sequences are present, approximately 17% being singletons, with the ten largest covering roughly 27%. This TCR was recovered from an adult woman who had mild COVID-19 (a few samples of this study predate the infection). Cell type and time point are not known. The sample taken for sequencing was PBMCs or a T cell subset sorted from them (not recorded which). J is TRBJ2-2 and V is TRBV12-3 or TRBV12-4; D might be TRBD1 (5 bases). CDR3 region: CASSVTLGPGELFF. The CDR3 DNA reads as TGTGCCAGCAGTGTGACCCTGGGGCCCGGGGAGCTGTTTTTT.